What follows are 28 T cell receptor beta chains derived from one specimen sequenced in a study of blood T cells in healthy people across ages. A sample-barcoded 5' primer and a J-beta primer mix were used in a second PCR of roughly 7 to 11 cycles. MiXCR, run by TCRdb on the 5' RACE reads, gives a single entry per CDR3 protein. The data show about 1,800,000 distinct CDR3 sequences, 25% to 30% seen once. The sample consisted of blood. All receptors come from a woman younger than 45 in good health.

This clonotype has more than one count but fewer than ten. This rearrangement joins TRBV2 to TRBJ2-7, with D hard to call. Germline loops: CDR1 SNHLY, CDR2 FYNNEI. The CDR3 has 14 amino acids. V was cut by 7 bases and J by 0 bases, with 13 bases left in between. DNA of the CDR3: TGTGCCAGCAATAGTGGGCCCGTCTCCTACGAGCAGTACTTC. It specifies CASNSGPVSYEQYF.

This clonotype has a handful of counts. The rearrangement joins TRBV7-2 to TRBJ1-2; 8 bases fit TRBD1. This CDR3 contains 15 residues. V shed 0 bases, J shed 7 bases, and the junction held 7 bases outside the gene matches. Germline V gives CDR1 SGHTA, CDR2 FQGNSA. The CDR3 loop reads CASSLAPGQVVGYTF. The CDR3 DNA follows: TGTGCCAGCAGCTTAGCTCCGGGACAGGTGGTTGGCTACACCTTC.

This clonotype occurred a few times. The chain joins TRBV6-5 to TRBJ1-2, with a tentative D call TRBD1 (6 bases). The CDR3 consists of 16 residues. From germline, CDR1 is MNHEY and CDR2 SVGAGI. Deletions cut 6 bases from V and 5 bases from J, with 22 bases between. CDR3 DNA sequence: TGTGCCAGCAGCTACCTCCAATCACAGGGCTTATATGGCTACACCTTC. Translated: CASSYLQSQGLYGYTF.

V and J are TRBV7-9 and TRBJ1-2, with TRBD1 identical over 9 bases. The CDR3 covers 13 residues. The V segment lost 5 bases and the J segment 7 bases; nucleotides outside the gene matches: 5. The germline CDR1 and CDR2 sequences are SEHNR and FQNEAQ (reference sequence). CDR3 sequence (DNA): TGTGCCAGCAGCCCTACAGGGGGCTCTGGCTACACCTTC. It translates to CASSPTGGSGYTF.

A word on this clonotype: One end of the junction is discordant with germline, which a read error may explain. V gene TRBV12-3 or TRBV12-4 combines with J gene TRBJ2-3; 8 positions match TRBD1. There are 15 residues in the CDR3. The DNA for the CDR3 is TGTGCCGGCAGTTCTCAGACAGGGGTTCTCGATACGCAGTATTTT. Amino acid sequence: CAGSSQTGVLDTQYF.

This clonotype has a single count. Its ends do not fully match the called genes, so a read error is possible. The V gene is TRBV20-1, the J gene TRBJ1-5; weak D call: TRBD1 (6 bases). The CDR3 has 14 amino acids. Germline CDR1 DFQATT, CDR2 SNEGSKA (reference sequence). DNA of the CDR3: TGCAGTGCTAGAGGGGCCGGGGGCAATCAGCCCCGGCATTTT. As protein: CSARGAGGNQPRHF.

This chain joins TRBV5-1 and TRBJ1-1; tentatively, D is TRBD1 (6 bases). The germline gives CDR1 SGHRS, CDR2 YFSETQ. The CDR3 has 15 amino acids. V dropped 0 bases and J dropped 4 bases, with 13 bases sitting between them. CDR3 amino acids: CASSLAGGELTEAFF. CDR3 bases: TGCGCCAGCAGCTTGGCGGGGGGCGAACTCACTGAAGCTTTCTTT.

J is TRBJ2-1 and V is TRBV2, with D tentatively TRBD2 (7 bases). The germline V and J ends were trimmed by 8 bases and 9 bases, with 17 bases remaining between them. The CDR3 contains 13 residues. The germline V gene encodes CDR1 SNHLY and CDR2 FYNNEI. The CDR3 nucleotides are TGTGCCAGCGGACTAGAAGGAGGGGGTGAGCAGTTCTTC. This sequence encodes CASGLEGGGEQFF.

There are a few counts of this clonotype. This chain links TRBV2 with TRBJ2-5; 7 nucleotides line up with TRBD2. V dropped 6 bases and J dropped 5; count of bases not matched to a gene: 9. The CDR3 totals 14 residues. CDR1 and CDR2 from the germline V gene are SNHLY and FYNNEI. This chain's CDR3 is CASSQLAVLETQYF. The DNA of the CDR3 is TGTGCCAGCAGCCAGCTAGCGGTATTGGAGACCCAGTACTTC.

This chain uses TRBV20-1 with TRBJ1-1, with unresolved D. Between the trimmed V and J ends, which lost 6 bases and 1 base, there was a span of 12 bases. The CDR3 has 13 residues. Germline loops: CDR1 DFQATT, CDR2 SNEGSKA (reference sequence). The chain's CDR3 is CSAGIGRNTEAFF. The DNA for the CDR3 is TGCAGTGCCGGTATTGGACGGAACACTGAAGCTTTCTTT.

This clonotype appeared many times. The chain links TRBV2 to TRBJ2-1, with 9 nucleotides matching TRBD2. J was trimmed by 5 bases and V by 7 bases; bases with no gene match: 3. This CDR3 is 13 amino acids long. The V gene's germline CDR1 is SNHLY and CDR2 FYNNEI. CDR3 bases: TGTGCCAGCAAGGGACTAGCTGACAATGAGCAGTTCTTC. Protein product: CASKGLADNEQFF.

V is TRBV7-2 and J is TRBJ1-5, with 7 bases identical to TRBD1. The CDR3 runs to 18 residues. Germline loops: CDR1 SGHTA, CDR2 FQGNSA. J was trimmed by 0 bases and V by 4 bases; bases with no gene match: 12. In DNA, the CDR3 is TGTGCCAGCAGCTCGTCCGGGACAGCAAGCTATAGCAATCAGCCCCAGCATTTT. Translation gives CASSSSGTASYSNQPQHF.

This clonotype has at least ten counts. This CDR3 is CASSSPNTGKYF. The CDR3, as DNA: TGTGCCAGCAGTTCGCCAAATACAGGGAAGTACTTC. The genes are TRBV28 and TRBJ2-5, with D possibly being TRBD1 (6 bases). The CDR3 totals 12 residues. Germline V gene sequence: CDR1 MDHEN, CDR2 SYDVKM. V was pared by 4 bases and J by 12 bases, with 15 bases between.

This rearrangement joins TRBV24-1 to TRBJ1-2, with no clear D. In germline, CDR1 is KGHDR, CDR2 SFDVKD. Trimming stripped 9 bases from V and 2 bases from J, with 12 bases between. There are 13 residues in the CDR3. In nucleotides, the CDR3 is TGTGCCACCGGAAGTGGGGAAAACTATGGCTACACCTTC. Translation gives CATGSGENYGYTF.

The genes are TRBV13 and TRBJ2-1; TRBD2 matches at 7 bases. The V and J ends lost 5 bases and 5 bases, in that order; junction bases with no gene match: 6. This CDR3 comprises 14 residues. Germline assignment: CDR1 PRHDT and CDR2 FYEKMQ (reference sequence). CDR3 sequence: CASSPLARNNEQFF. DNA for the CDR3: TGTGCCAGCAGCCCACTAGCGCGGAACAATGAGCAGTTCTTC.

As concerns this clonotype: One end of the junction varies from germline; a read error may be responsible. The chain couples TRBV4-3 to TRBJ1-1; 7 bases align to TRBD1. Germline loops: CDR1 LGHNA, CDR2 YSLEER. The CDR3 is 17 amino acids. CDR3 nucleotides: TGCGCCAGCAGCCCTCATATATCGGGACAGATGAACACTGGAGCTTTCTTT. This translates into CASSPHISGQMNTGAFF.

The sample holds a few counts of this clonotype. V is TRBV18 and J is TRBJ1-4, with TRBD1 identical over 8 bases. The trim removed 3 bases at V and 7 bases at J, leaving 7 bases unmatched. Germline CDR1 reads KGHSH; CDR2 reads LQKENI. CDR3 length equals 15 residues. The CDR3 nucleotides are TGTGCCAGCTCACCTCCCGGGACAGGTGTTGAAAAACTGTTTTTT. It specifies CASSPPGTGVEKLFF.

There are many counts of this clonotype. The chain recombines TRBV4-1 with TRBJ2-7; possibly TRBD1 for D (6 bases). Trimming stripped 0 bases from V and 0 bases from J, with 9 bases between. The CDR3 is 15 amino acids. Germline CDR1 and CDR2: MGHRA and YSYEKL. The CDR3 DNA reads TGCGCCAGCAGCCAAGATCCAGGGGACTCCTACGAGCAGTACTTC. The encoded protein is CASSQDPGDSYEQYF.

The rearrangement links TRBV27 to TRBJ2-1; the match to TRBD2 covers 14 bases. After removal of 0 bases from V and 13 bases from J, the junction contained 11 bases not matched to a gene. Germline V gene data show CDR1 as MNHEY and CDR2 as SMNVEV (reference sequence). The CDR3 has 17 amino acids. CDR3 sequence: CASSLSGLAGGRETQFF. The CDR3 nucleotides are TGTGCCAGCAGTTTATCTGGACTAGCGGGGGGCCGGGAGACCCAGTTCTTC.

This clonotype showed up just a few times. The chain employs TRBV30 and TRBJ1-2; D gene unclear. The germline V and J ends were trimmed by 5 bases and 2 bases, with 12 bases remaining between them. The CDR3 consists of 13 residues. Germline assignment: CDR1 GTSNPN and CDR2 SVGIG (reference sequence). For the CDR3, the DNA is TGTGCCTGGCATAAGAGTTCAAACTATGGCTACACCTTC. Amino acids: CAWHKSSNYGYTF.

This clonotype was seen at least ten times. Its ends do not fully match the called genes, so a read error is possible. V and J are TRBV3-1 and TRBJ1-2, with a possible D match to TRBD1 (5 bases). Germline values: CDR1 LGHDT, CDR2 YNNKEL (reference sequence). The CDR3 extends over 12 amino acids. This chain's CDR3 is CASSQGGDGYTF. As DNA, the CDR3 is TGCGCCAGCAGCCAGGGAGGGGATGGCTACACCTTC.

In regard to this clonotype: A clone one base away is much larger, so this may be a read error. The CDR3 reads CANSYVGLADEQYF. In DNA, the CDR3 is TGCGCCAACAGCTACGTCGGACTAGCGGACGAGCAGTACTTC. This chain links TRBV5-1 with TRBJ2-7; 10 nucleotides line up with TRBD2. Germline lookup yields CDR1 SGHRS and CDR2 YFSETQ. The CDR3 loop spans 14 amino acids.

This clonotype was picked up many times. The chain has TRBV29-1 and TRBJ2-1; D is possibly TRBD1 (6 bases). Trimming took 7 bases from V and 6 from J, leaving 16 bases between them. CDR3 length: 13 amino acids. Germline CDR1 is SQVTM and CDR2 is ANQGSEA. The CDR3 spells CSAGRRGGNEQFF. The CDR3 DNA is TGCAGCGCCGGGCGAAGAGGGGGCAATGAGCAGTTCTTC.

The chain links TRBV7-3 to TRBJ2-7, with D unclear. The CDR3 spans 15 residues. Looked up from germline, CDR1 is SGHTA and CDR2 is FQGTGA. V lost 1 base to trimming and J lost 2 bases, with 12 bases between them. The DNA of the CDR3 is TGTGCCAGCAGCTTAATGCCCTTAGGCACCTACGAGCAGTACTTC. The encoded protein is CASSLMPLGTYEQYF.

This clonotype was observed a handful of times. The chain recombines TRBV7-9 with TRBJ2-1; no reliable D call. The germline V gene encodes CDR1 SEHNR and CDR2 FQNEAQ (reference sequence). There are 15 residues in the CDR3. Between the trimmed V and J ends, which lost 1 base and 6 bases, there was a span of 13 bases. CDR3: CASSLVGGSFNEQFF. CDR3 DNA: TGTGCCAGCAGCTTAGTAGGTGGTAGCTTCAATGAGCAGTTCTTC.

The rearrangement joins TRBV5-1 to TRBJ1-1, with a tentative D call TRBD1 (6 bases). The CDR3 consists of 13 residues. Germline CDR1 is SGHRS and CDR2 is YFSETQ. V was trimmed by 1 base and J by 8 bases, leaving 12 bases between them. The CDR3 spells CASSLLGGLEAFF. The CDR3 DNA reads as TGCGCCAGCAGCTTGCTCGGGGGCTTAGAAGCTTTCTTT.

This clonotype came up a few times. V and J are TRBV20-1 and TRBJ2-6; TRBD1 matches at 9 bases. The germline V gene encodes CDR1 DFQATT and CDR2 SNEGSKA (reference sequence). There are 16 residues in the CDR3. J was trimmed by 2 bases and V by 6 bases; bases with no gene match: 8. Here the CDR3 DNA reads TGCAGTGCGAAGGGGGGACAGGGAGCTGGGGCCAACGTCCTGACTTTC. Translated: CSAKGGQGAGANVLTF.

CDR3 region: CATEAGTGGGEQFF. In DNA form, the CDR3 reads TGTGCCACCGAAGCAGGGACAGGGGGCGGTGAGCAGTTCTTC. This sequence joins TRBV24-1 and TRBJ2-1; TRBD1 agrees at 12 bases. Germline-derived CDR1 and CDR2 are KGHDR and SFDVKD. This CDR3 region has 14 residues. After removal of 9 bases from V and 9 bases from J, the junction contained 8 bases not matched to a gene.